The clone carrying this TCR beta chain was seen once. The repertoire was sequenced with immunoSEQ multiplex PCR; TCRdb's copy has only in-frame clones and lacks some. In the table there are roughly 380,000 clones, approximately 90% of which are singletons. The CDR3 totals 15 residues. Germline V lookup: CDR1 SGHNT, CDR2 YYREEE (reference sequence). V was cut by 0 bases and J by 1 base, with 10 bases left in between. This sample is part of a study of Ad26.COV2.S vaccination and SARS-CoV-2 variants. On the study more broadly: Participants got Ad26.COV2.S intramuscularly, once or twice 56 days apart.

Sample treatment: around 19 received Ad26.COV2.S at low or high dose, single or two shots; 5 received placebo; per-sample allocation not given. Each sample was drawn 63 days after the first injection (of vaccine or placebo). The sequences come from peripheral blood, collected in a trial of Ad26.COV2.S vaccine versus placebo. The source of this sequence is a person aged 18-60 years who received the Ad26.COV2.S COVID-19 vaccine or a placebo. The chain employs TRBV5-4 and TRBJ1-1, with unresolved D. The CDR3 DNA reads TGTGCCAGCAGCTTGGATCCGGGTAGGAACACTGAAGCTTTCTTT. Translated, it gives CASSLDPGRNTEAFF.